These 6 T cell receptor beta chains came from one sample sequenced in a study of cytomegalovirus exposure and HLA in healthy donors. The PCR made use of 60 Vbeta and 13 Jbeta primers. The table came from immunoSEQ multiplex PCR; TCRdb's copy has only in-frame clones and leaves some out. The sample holds about 150,000 clones, 76% seen once. Material for sequencing was PBMCs. These receptors all come from a female donor in good health and CMV-seropositive.

This sequence joins TRBV5-1 and TRBJ1-1; TRBD1 agrees at 7 bases. J lost 3 bases, V lost 6 bases, and 5 bases had no gene match. Germline V gene data show CDR1 as SGHRS and CDR2 as YFSETQ. This CDR3 region has 13 residues. The DNA for the CDR3 is TGCGCCAGCAACAGGGGTCCTGACACTGAAGCTTTCTTT. Its protein is CASNRGPDTEAFF. Using reference TRBV5-1 and TRBJ1-1 for the parts outside the CDR3, the full variable domain is KAGVTQTPRYLIKTRGQQVTLSCSPISGHRSVSWYQQTPGQGLQFLFEYFSETQRNKGNFPGRFSGRQFSNSRSEMNVSTLELGDSALYLCASNRGPDTEAFFGQGTRLTVV.

V gene TRBV10-2 combines with J gene TRBJ2-7; the match to TRBD2 covers 12 bases. Trimming cost V 1 base and J 5 bases; bases outside gene matches: 9. Germline CDR1 is WSHSY and CDR2 is SAAADI. The CDR3 covers 17 residues. The CDR3 nucleotides read TGCGCCAGCAGTGAGTTAATGGGACTAGCGGGTAGTCACGAGCAGTACTTC. Protein: CASSELMGLAGSHEQYF.

The chain couples TRBV2 to TRBJ2-2; 7 positions agree with TRBD2. V trimming: 5 bases; J trimming: 5 bases; junction bases outside the gene matches: 2. CDR1 and CDR2 from the germline V gene are SNHLY and FYNNEI. The CDR3 has 13 amino acids. The CDR3 sequence is CASSQGLTGELFF. CDR3 DNA: TGTGCCAGCAGTCAGGGACTAACCGGGGAGCTGTTTTTT.

The chain carries TRBV4-1 and TRBJ2-7; TRBD2 agrees at 8 bases. J gave up 3 bases and V 2 bases, and 3 bases lay outside the gene matches. CDR3 size: 14 residues. From germline, CDR1 is MGHRA and CDR2 YSYEKL. The CDR3 region has the DNA TGCGCCAGCAGCCAACTCGGGACTAGCTACGAGCAGTACTTC. Translation gives CASSQLGTSYEQYF.

This clone was seen more than once but under ten times. The rearrangement links TRBV28 to TRBJ1-1, with D hard to call. Deletions cut 8 bases from V and 11 bases from J, with 21 bases between. Germline V gives CDR1 MDHEN, CDR2 SYDVKM. This CDR3 spans 13 amino acids. CDR3 bases: TGTGCCAGCGGCTCGATTTTGTTCCCGCGGGCTTTCTTT. This gives the protein CASGSILFPRAFF.

The rearrangement uses TRBV28 and TRBJ2-3; TRBD2 matches 7 bases. The CDR3 totals 14 residues. J was trimmed by 2 bases and V by 6 bases; bases with no gene match: 5. Germline V gene lookup returns CDR1 MDHEN and CDR2 SYDVKM. CDR3 loop: CASSPGTNTDTQYF. CDR3 in DNA: TGTGCCAGCAGCCCCGGGACTAACACAGATACGCAGTATTTT.